The 31 T cell receptor beta chains presented below share a single source sample, sequenced in a study of CD8 T cells in ankylosing spondylitis. Using its own MiXCR run on the 5' RACE reads, TCRdb lists one record per CDR3 protein. The sample includes approximately 250,000 distinct CDR3 sequences, more than 20% of them seen just once. Input material: blood, either unsorted or a sorted T cell fraction (not recorded which). The receptor set was obtained from a male donor with ankylosing spondylitis or in good health (not recorded which).

This clonotype was observed many times. The chain employs TRBV29-1 and TRBJ1-4; 8 nucleotides agree with TRBD1. The germline CDR1 and CDR2 sequences are SQVTM and ANQGSEA. CDR3 size: 12 residues. The junction had 2 bases not matched to a gene; V was cut back by 4 bases and J by 7 bases. The CDR3: CSVGQGPEKLFF. CDR3 bases: TGCAGCGTTGGACAGGGGCCTGAAAAACTGTTTTTT. Full variable domain (missing parts from reference TRBV29-1 and TRBJ1-4): SAVISQKPSRDICQRGTSLTIQCQVDSQVTMMFWYRQQPGQSLTLIATANQGSEATYESGFVIDKFPISRPNLTFSTLTVSNMSPEDSSIYLCSVGQGPEKLFFGSGTQLSVL.

V gene TRBV20-1 combines with J gene TRBJ1-2; D unresolved. V was cut by 0 bases and J by 2 bases, with 7 bases left in between. Germline V lookup: CDR1 DFQATT, CDR2 SNEGSKA (reference sequence). The CDR3 length is 13 residues. CDR3 bases: TGCAGTGCTAGAGATGCACAGAACTATGGCTACACCTTC. This codes for CSARDAQNYGYTF.

This clonotype was found a few times. The genes are TRBV20-1 and TRBJ2-7; D tentatively reads TRBD1 or TRBD2 (7 bases each). Trimming stripped 6 bases from V and 0 bases from J, with 15 bases between. The length of the CDR3 is 14 residues. The germline gives CDR1 DFQATT, CDR2 SNEGSKA (reference sequence). The CDR3 spells CSATGGTVSYEQYF. In DNA form, the CDR3 reads TGCAGTGCAACCGGGGGGACAGTCTCCTACGAGCAGTACTTC.

The gene calls are TRBV6-2 or TRBV6-3 and TRBJ1-5; possible D gene TRBD1, 5 bases. Per germline, CDR1 MNHEY and CDR2 SVGEGT. The CDR3 runs to 18 residues. V dropped 2 bases and J dropped 1 base, with 18 bases sitting between them. Here the CDR3 DNA reads TGTGCCAGCAGTTACCCCGGTGGGGGGGTCTGGAGCAATCAGCCCCAGCATTTT. Its translation is CASSYPGGGVWSNQPQHF.

This clonotype was seen repeatedly, ten times or more. This chain connects TRBV6-1 to TRBJ2-3; possible D gene TRBD1, 6 bases. V was pared by 6 bases and J by 3 bases, with 22 bases between. This CDR3 is 17 amino acids long. The germline gives CDR1 MNHNS, CDR2 SASEGT. As DNA, the CDR3 is TGTGCCAGCAGCGACGCTCGTTGGGGGCGCGGGACAGATACGCAGTATTTT. Translating it yields CASSDARWGRGTDTQYF.

The table lists this clonotype with many counts. The chain combines TRBV9 with TRBJ2-3; 9 bases fit TRBD1. The CDR3 sequence is 15 residues long. Germline lookup yields CDR1 SGDLS and CDR2 YYNGEE. V dropped 4 bases and J dropped 6; count of bases not matched to a gene: 9. The CDR3 sequence is CASSPQGQGWDTQYF. The CDR3 DNA follows: TGTGCCAGCAGCCCCCAGGGACAGGGATGGGATACGCAGTATTTT.

This chain joins TRBV20-1 and TRBJ2-3; TRBD1 is a possible D gene (5 bases). The V gene's germline CDR1 is DFQATT and CDR2 SNEGSKA (reference sequence). This CDR3 spans 13 amino acids. The CDR3 DNA reads TGCAGCCATATGTTTGGGGCGGCAGATACGCAGTATTTT. It translates to CSHMFGAADTQYF.

This clonotype has just a few counts. The chain employs TRBV20-1 and TRBJ2-7, with TRBD2 identical over 14 bases. CDR1 and CDR2 from the germline V gene are DFQATT and SNEGSKA (reference sequence). V dropped 4 bases and J dropped 6; count of bases not matched to a gene: 5. The CDR3 has 14 residues. CDR3 nucleotide sequence: TGCAGTGCTAAAGGGACTAGCGGGGGTCTCGAGCAGTACTTC. It yields the protein CSAKGTSGGLEQYF.

This clonotype was seen a few times. The V call is TRBV5-5, the J call TRBJ2-4, with D possibly TRBD1 on 5 matching bases. The CDR3 consists of 11 residues. Per the germline V gene, CDR1 is SGHKS and CDR2 is YYEKEE (reference sequence). V lost 2 bases to trimming and J lost 9 bases, with 6 bases between them. CDR3 nucleotide sequence: TGTGCCAGCAGCTTCCAGGGCATTCAGTACTTC. It codes for CASSFQGIQYF.

This clonotype was observed many times. The rearrangement uses TRBV7-8 and TRBJ2-2, with D perhaps matching TRBD1 (5 bases). There are 15 residues in the CDR3. Germline-derived CDR1 and CDR2 are SGHVS and FQNEAQ. V was pared by 1 base and J by 6 bases, with 12 bases between. The CDR3 loop reads CASSLGRVLPGELFF. CDR3 bases: TGTGCCAGCAGCTTAGGCAGGGTCCTCCCCGGGGAGCTGTTTTTT.

This clonotype was counted between two and nine times. The rearrangement joins TRBV20-1 to TRBJ1-1, with D unresolved. The CDR3 runs 15 residues. Trimming took off 1 base at V and 0 bases at J, with 12 bases between the two ends. The germline CDR1 and CDR2 sequences are DFQATT and SNEGSKA (reference sequence). CDR3 DNA sequence: TGCAGTGCTAGAGCAGTGTTTCCCATGAACACTGAAGCTTTCTTT. It translates to CSARAVFPMNTEAFF.

V and J are TRBV12-3 or TRBV12-4 and TRBJ2-1, with a weak D call TRBD2 (7 bases). Trimming shortened V by 8 bases and J by 7 bases, and 21 bases separated the two germline ends. The CDR3 totals 15 residues. This CDR3 is CASGQRGGAGNEQFF. The CDR3 DNA reads as TGTGCCAGCGGTCAAAGGGGGGGGGCTGGGAATGAGCAGTTCTTC.

The chain uses TRBV20-1 and TRBJ2-3; tentatively, D is TRBD2 (6 bases). CDR1 and CDR2 (germline): DFQATT, SNEGSKA (reference sequence). This CDR3 is 16 amino acids long. V shed 3 bases and J shed 0 bases, with 16 bases lying between them. CDR3 in DNA: TGCAGTGCTAGTACGTTCGCGGGGACTAGCACAGATACGCAGTATTTT. It codes for CSASTFAGTSTDTQYF.

This clonotype was detected a few times. The chain joins TRBV12-3 or TRBV12-4 to TRBJ1-2; TRBD1 is a possible D gene (5 bases). Trimming took off 3 bases at V and 5 bases at J, with 13 bases between the two ends. The CDR3 spans 14 residues. CDR3 amino acids: CASSLEAGWYGYTF. CDR3 nucleotides: TGTGCCAGCAGTTTGGAAGCAGGGTGGTATGGCTACACCTTC.

This chain links TRBV6-1 with TRBJ2-7, with a weak D call TRBD2 (5 bases). CDR3 length equals 14 residues. Germline values: CDR1 MNHNS, CDR2 SASEGT. Trimming shortened V by 5 bases and J by 9 bases, and 20 bases separated the two germline ends. The CDR3 loop is CASSLEEWRVAQYF. The DNA for the CDR3 is TGTGCCAGCAGTCTGGAGGAGTGGCGGGTGGCGCAGTACTTC.

The table lists this clonotype with many counts. This chain connects TRBV20-1 to TRBJ2-7; weak D call: TRBD1 (6 bases). The CDR3 totals 13 residues. Germline V CDR1 and CDR2: DFQATT, SNEGSKA (reference sequence). V shed 3 bases and J shed 3 bases, with 12 bases lying between them. The CDR3 DNA reads as TGCAGTGCTAGCTCAGGGGTACTCTACGAGCAGTACTTC. It is translated as CSASSGVLYEQYF.

The chain links TRBV20-1 to TRBJ2-1; TRBD1 matches at 9 bases. This CDR3 spans 12 amino acids. The V gene end was trimmed by 7 bases and the J gene end by 6 bases; junction bases not matched to a gene: 4. Germline V gene lookup returns CDR1 DFQATT and CDR2 SNEGSKA (reference sequence). As DNA, the CDR3 is TGCAGTGGCACGACAGGGGGCAATGAGCAGTTCTTC. It codes for CSGTTGGNEQFF.

The chain combines TRBV12-3 or TRBV12-4 with TRBJ2-5; D call uncertain. This CDR3 is 12 amino acids long. The germline V and J ends were trimmed by 6 bases and 7 bases, with 12 bases remaining between them. The CDR3 nucleotides are TGTGCCAGCAGCCTGATCGAAGGGACCCAGTACTTC. It encodes CASSLIEGTQYF.

This clonotype has a handful of counts. The chain recombines TRBV12-3 or TRBV12-4 with TRBJ2-1; no clear D. The V and J ends lost 8 bases and 4 bases respectively, with 21 bases between them. CDR3 length equals 16 residues. For the CDR3, the DNA is TGTGCCAGCCGCTACCCGGTGGGGTGGGCATACAATGAGCAGTTCTTC. It translates to CASRYPVGWAYNEQFF.

The chain carries TRBV5-1 and TRBJ2-3; 9 bases match TRBD2. In germline, CDR1 is SGHRS, CDR2 YFSETQ. The length of the CDR3 is 15 residues. J was trimmed by 2 bases and V by 1 base; bases with no gene match: 2. CDR3 bases: TGCGCCAGCAGCTTGAGCGGGGGGTACACAGATACGCAGTATTTT. As protein: CASSLSGGYTDTQYF.

This clonotype was observed many times. The gene calls are TRBV5-1 and TRBJ2-7; D ambiguous. The CDR3 is 13 residues long. Trimming removed 3 bases at V and 1 base at J, with 8 bases between. CDR1 SGHRS and CDR2 YFSETQ come from the germline V gene. This CDR3 reads CASSYGYSYEQYF. The CDR3 coding sequence is TGCGCCAGCAGCTATGGGTATTCCTACGAGCAGTACTTC.

V and J are TRBV5-6 and TRBJ2-1; perhaps TRBD1 as D (5 bases). CDR1 is SGHDT, CDR2 YYEEEE, per germline. V lost 0 bases and J lost 4, with 8 bases in between. The CDR3 loop spans 14 amino acids. The CDR3 sequence is CASSLAGRYNEQFF. CDR3 DNA sequence: TGTGCCAGCAGCTTGGCAGGGCGATACAATGAGCAGTTCTTC.

The V gene is TRBV12-3 or TRBV12-4, the J gene TRBJ2-3; 10 nucleotides match TRBD2. With 6 bases clipped from V and 7 bases from J, the junction kept 7 bases outside the gene matches. This CDR3 has 14 amino acids. This CDR3 reads CASRVSGGFNTQYF. CDR3 sequence (DNA): TGTGCCAGCAGGGTTAGCGGGGGGTTCAATACGCAGTATTTT.

This clonotype turned up a few times. V usage is TRBV11-2 and J usage is TRBJ1-5, with D possibly TRBD1 on 6 matching bases. The germline CDR1 and CDR2 sequences are SGHAT and FQNNGV. The ends were cut back, 5 bases at V and 7 bases at J, with 18 bases in the middle. CDR3 length equals 15 residues. The CDR3 bases are TGTGCCAGCAGCAGAGGGGACATCTTTGGGCAGCCCCAGCATTTT. It codes for CASSRGDIFGQPQHF.

This clonotype was observed a few times. The CDR3 loop is CSASGGGLTDTQYF. The CDR3 DNA reads as TGCAGTGCTAGTGGTGGGGGTCTCACAGATACGCAGTATTTT. This sequence joins TRBV20-1 and TRBJ2-3; TRBD1 or TRBD2 may be the D gene (5 bases each). V shed 3 bases and J shed 2 bases, with 12 bases lying between them. Germline V lookup: CDR1 DFQATT, CDR2 SNEGSKA (reference sequence). The CDR3 is 14 amino acids.

The chain joins TRBV20-1 to TRBJ1-4; D remains unclear. CDR1 and CDR2 from the germline V gene are DFQATT and SNEGSKA (reference sequence). The CDR3 consists of 14 residues. V lost 3 bases and J lost 8, with 16 bases in between. CDR3 region: CSASNRARLEKLFF. As DNA, the CDR3 is TGCAGTGCTAGTAACCGGGCTCGGTTAGAAAAACTGTTTTTT.

This clonotype was detected only a few times. The rearrangement uses TRBV6-5 and TRBJ2-1; possible D gene TRBD1, 5 bases. Trimming stripped 0 bases from V and 15 bases from J, with 18 bases between. CDR3 length: 14 amino acids. Germline values: CDR1 MNHEY, CDR2 SVGAGI. In nucleotides, the CDR3 is TGTGCCAGCAGTTACTCGAGTGATGGGGCTGGGCTGTTCTTC. Its translation is CASSYSSDGAGLFF.

This clonotype was recorded at least ten times. The chain employs TRBV6-5 and TRBJ2-1; the D is unclear. Germline assignment: CDR1 MNHEY and CDR2 SVGAGI. With 3 bases removed from V and 2 bases from J, the gap between germline ends came to 8 bases. The CDR3 extends over 14 amino acids. The CDR3 sequence is CASSYGSPYNEQFF. For the CDR3, the DNA is TGTGCCAGCAGTTATGGCAGCCCCTACAATGAGCAGTTCTTC.

The J gene is TRBJ1-4, the V gene TRBV20-1, with TRBD1 matching over 7 bases. There are 16 residues in the CDR3. J lost 1 base, V lost 1 base, and 6 bases had no gene match. Germline CDR1 and CDR2: DFQATT and SNEGSKA (reference sequence). In DNA form, the CDR3 reads TGCAGTGCTAGAGGATCCAGGGGGGGAACTAATGAAAAACTGTTTTTT. This sequence encodes CSARGSRGGTNEKLFF.

This clonotype was found a few times. The chain links TRBV5-1 to TRBJ2-7; TRBD2 might be the D (5 bases). CDR3 length: 12 residues. Germline-derived CDR1 and CDR2 are SGHRS and YFSETQ. The V end lost 3 bases, the J end lost 5 bases, and 9 bases lay between the germline ends. The CDR3 is CASSWARDEQYF. In nucleotides, the CDR3 is TGCGCCAGCAGCTGGGCGAGGGACGAGCAGTACTTC.

The chain has TRBV27 and TRBJ2-1, with D perhaps matching TRBD2 (8 bases). Germline V gene lookup returns CDR1 MNHEY and CDR2 SMNVEV (reference sequence). CDR3 length: 18 residues. DNA for the CDR3: TGTACCATCAGTTTATACCTAGGACTAGCAGGGGGTAAGAATGAGCAGTTCTTC. The encoded protein is CTISLYLGLAGGKNEQFF.